The next 2 T cell receptor beta chains were all read from a single sample in a study of T cell repertoires in cytomegalovirus infection. Antigens of these TCRs are unknown. Via MiXCR, TCRdb re-called the reads, giving one row per CDR3 protein. The table shows fewer than 1,000,000 distinct CDR3 sequences, with roughly 30% occurring only once. The material sequenced was cultured CD8+ T cells from PBMCs, taken from culture after CMV antigen stimulation. The origin of the receptors is a human donor in good health (CMV status not recorded). Some clones in this sample may be carry-over from other donors' samples.

This clonotype has only a few counts. CDR3 residues: CAIKGKRDTDTQYF. The DNA for the CDR3 is TGTGCCATCAAGGGCAAGCGGGACACAGATACGCAGTATTTT. This chain uses TRBV7-8 with TRBJ2-3; 7 bases line up with TRBD2. The V gene end was trimmed by 10 bases and the J gene end by 2 bases; junction bases not matched to a gene: 9. The CDR3 is 14 amino acids. Germline-derived CDR1 and CDR2 are SGHVS and FQNEAQ.

In this sample, this clonotype turned up a few times. The genes are TRBV5-5 and TRBJ2-2; D ambiguous. The V gene's germline CDR1 is SGHKS and CDR2 YYEKEE (reference sequence). The CDR3 has 12 amino acids. V shed 4 bases and J shed 7 bases, with 8 bases lying between them. Written as DNA, the CDR3 is TGTGCCAGCAGCCCGTTTGGCGGGGAGCTGTTTTTT. It specifies CASSPFGGELFF.